This T cell receptor beta chain emerged from a study of blood T cell repertoires in COVID-19. The CDR3 extends over 16 amino acids. V was clipped by 3 bases and J by 1 base; unmatched bases: 4. The germline gives CDR1 MNHNS, CDR2 SASEGT. Using immunoSEQ multiplex PCR, the repertoire was profiled, and TCRdb retains in-frame clones only, with some absent. This sample has roughly 100,000 clones, with 89% found just once. The specimen sequenced was peripheral blood. The gene calls are TRBV6-1 and TRBJ2-5; 11 bases line up with TRBD2. The source of this sequence is a woman aged 60-75 years with acute or convalescent COVID-19. CDR3 residues: CASSENSGRVQETQYF. CDR3 DNA sequence: TGTGCCAGCAGTGAGAATAGCGGGAGGGTCCAAGAGACCCAGTACTTC.